A selection of T cell receptor beta chains follows, all from one sample in a study of T cells in Graves' hyperthyroidism and ophthalmopathy. TCRdb re-derived calls from the multiplex PCR reads in MiXCR, one entry per CDR3 protein. The data contain roughly 330,000 distinct CDR3 sequences, 16% of them seen just once; the ten biggest clones take up roughly 31%. Sequencing was carried out using blood. The receptors stem from a man younger than 45 with Graves' hyperthyroidism. The CDR3 runs from the conserved cysteine through the conserved F or W. The D gene is left open where the match is weak. The listing skips clone size in some rows; elsewhere it reads once, few, many or a size class.

v_call,d_call,j_call,clone_size,cdr3_nt,cdr3_aa
TRBV20-1,TRBD2,TRBJ2-3,many,TGCAGTGCTACACTAGCGGGCGGGGGGAGCACAGATACGCAGTATTTT,CSATLAGGGSTDTQYF
TRBV5-1,-,TRBJ2-3,many,TGCGCCAGCAGCCTACTGGACATACCCACAGATACGCAGTATTTT,CASSLLDIPTDTQYF
TRBV20-1,-,TRBJ2-1,few,TGCAGTGCTAGGAGACTCACCAAAGACTCCTACAATGAGCAGTTCTTC,CSARRLTKDSYNEQFF
TRBV28,TRBD1,TRBJ2-7,many,TGTGCCAGTGCGGGACAGGGGGCGGAGGAGCAGTACTTC,CASAGQGAEEQYF
TRBV12-3/TRBV12-4,TRBD1,TRBJ1-5,few,TGTGCCAGCAGCTACAGGGGAGCGGTTCAGCCCCAGCATTTT,CASSYRGAVQPQHF
TRBV7-3,-,TRBJ2-1,few,TGTGCCAGCAGCTTAACGTGGAGGACTTCCTACAATGAGCAGTTCTTC,CASSLTWRTSYNEQFF
TRBV27,-,TRBJ2-3,-,TGTGCCAGCAGTTGGGGCCGCACAGATACGCAGTATTTT,CASSWGRTDTQYF
TRBV5-1,-,TRBJ2-5,many,TGCGCCAGCAGCCATGACAGGTCCCAAGAGACCCAGTACTTC,CASSHDRSQETQYF
TRBV19,-,TRBJ1-2,few,TGTGCCAGTAGTATAATAGACAGGATCGGCTATGGCTACACCTTC,CASSIIDRIGYGYTF
TRBV15,TRBD1,TRBJ1-5,-,TGTGCCACCAGCACCGGACAGGGCGGCCAGCCCCAGCATTTT,CATSTGQGGQPQHF
TRBV6-1,TRBD1,TRBJ2-3,many,TGTGCCAGCAGCTCCCGACAGGGAGTATCCGGCACAGATACGCAGTATTTT,CASSSRQGVSGTDTQYF
TRBV7-9,-,TRBJ2-7,many,TGTGCCAGCAGCTTAGCCCTCGATCCATACGAGCAGTACTTC,CASSLALDPYEQYF
TRBV25-1,TRBD1,TRBJ1-6,few,TGTGCCAGCAGTGATCGAGTGGACAGGGGCACCCTCCACTTT,CASSDRVDRGTLHF
TRBV10-3,-,TRBJ1-2,-,TGTGCCATCAGTGCGAGGGATAACTCTAACTATGGCTACACCTTC,CAISARDNSNYGYTF
TRBV5-8,-,TRBJ1-5,many,TGTGCCAGCAGCTACAGGGATAACAATCAGCCCCAGCATTTT,CASSYRDNNQPQHF
TRBV7-9,-,TRBJ2-5,many,TGTGCCAGCAGCTTAGTGGGGGGAGGCCCACAAGAGACCCAGTACTTC,CASSLVGGGPQETQYF
TRBV20-1,TRBD2,TRBJ2-1,many,TGCAGTGCTCCCTCCCCGGGACTAGCGGTCTACAATGAGCAGTTCTTC,CSAPSPGLAVYNEQFF